Shown below are 16 T cell receptor beta chains from a single sample sequenced in a study of CD8 T cells in Susac syndrome. It was with random hexamers that roughly 0.45 to 1 ug RNA was reverse transcribed. TCRdb re-called the immunoSEQ multiplex PCR reads with MiXCR, one entry per CDR3 protein. Of 70,000 or so distinct CDR3 sequences listed, about 94% are singletons. Sample: CD8+ T cells from PBMCs. The source of these receptors is a human donor with multiple sclerosis.

V usage is TRBV27 and J usage is TRBJ2-1; 8 nucleotides line up with TRBD2. The germline CDR1 and CDR2 sequences are MNHEY and SMNVEV (reference sequence). CDR3 length: 16 residues. Unmatched junction bases numbered 14, after V lost 4 bases and J lost 9 bases. The CDR3 loop is CASSSQLADLRSEQFF. CDR3 sequence (DNA): TGTGCCAGCAGTTCCCAACTAGCGGACTTAAGGAGTGAGCAGTTCTTC.

This clonotype has only one observation. The rearrangement links TRBV29-1 to TRBJ2-5, with TRBD1 identical over 8 bases. This CDR3 is built from 13 residues. With 7 bases clipped from V and 5 bases from J, the junction kept 9 bases outside the gene matches. Germline V CDR1 and CDR2: SQVTM, ANQGSEA. CDR3: CSARRGLGETQYF. The CDR3 region has the DNA TGCAGCGCCCGCAGGGGGCTGGGGGAGACCCAGTACTTC.

The chain is built from TRBV19 and TRBJ2-1; D is unclear. The CDR3 consists of 13 residues. CDR1 LNHDA and CDR2 SQIVND come from the germline V gene (reference sequence). V was pared by 2 bases and J by 4 bases, with 6 bases between. The CDR3 DNA sequence: TGTGCCAGTAGTATATCCGGATACAATGAGCAGTTCTTC. It codes for CASSISGYNEQFF.

The chain carries TRBV7-2 and TRBJ2-3; D unclear. Germline CDR1 SGHTA, CDR2 FQGNSA. Trimming took off 4 bases at V and 0 bases at J, with 11 bases between the two ends. The CDR3 consists of 15 residues. In DNA form, the CDR3 reads TGTGCCAGCAGCTCTTCCGGGCCAAGCACAGATACGCAGTATTTT. Protein product: CASSSSGPSTDTQYF.

V usage is TRBV6-1 and J usage is TRBJ1-2; no clear D gene. Between the trimmed V and J ends, which lost 1 base and 4 bases, there was a span of 16 bases. Germline assignment: CDR1 MNHNS and CDR2 SASEGT. CDR3 length: 16 amino acids. CDR3 coding DNA: TGTGCCAGCAGTGAAGATGAGGTCCTAACTCCCTATGGCTACACCTTC. This translates into CASSEDEVLTPYGYTF.

The genes are TRBV24-1 and TRBJ2-1; 7 bases agree with TRBD2. Germline loops: CDR1 KGHDR, CDR2 SFDVKD. With 3 bases clipped from V and 6 bases from J, the junction kept 4 bases outside the gene matches. The CDR3 sequence is 14 residues long. The CDR3 DNA follows: TGTGCCACCAGTGATCGGACTAGTTCCAATGAGCAGTTCTTC. This gives the protein CATSDRTSSNEQFF.

This chain uses TRBV7-9 with TRBJ1-1; tentative D call: TRBD1 (6 bases). The CDR3 spans 12 residues. The germline V gene has CDR1 SEHNR and CDR2 FQNEAQ (reference sequence). The CDR3 is CAAQGRGTEAFF. The CDR3 region has the DNA TGTGCGGCACAGGGACGTGGCACTGAAGCTTTCTTT. Together with reference TRBV7-9 and TRBJ1-1, the CDR3 gives the full variable domain: DTGVSQNPRHKITKRGQNVTFRCDPISEHNRLYWYRQTLGQGPEFLTYFQNEAQLEKSRLLSDRFSAERPKGSFSTLEIQRTEQGDSAMYLCAAQGRGTEAFFGQGTRLTVV.

V usage is TRBV7-2 and J usage is TRBJ1-2; 10 bases are shared with TRBD1. Germline CDR1 SGHTA, CDR2 FQGNSA. V lost 5 bases and J lost 3; bases outside the gene matches: 6. The CDR3 runs 15 residues. The CDR3 region has the DNA TGTGCCAGCAGCCGTCCCGGGACAGGGGACTATGGCTACACCTTC. Translated: CASSRPGTGDYGYTF.

The V gene is TRBV30, the J gene TRBJ1-1; D gene unclear. Trimming cost V 0 bases and J 5 bases, with 7 bases left between them. The CDR3 consists of 12 residues. Germline CDR1 GTSNPN, CDR2 SVGIG (reference sequence). DNA of the CDR3: TGTGCCTGGAGTGTGGGCCGGACTGAAGCTTTCTTT. Translating it yields CAWSVGRTEAFF.

This clonotype was counted once. The genes are TRBV20-1 and TRBJ2-7; a weak D match, TRBD1 (5 bases). This CDR3 comprises 13 residues. The V gene lost 1 base and the J gene lost 3 bases, with 10 bases spanning the gap. The germline V gene encodes CDR1 DFQATT and CDR2 SNEGSKA (reference sequence). The CDR3, as DNA: TGCAGTGCTAGAGCGGTACAGGACTACGAGCAGTACTTC. Amino acids: CSARAVQDYEQYF.

The rearrangement links TRBV24-1 to TRBJ2-6; no clear D. CDR1 and CDR2 from the germline V gene are KGHDR and SFDVKD. Trimming pared 3 bases from V and 2 bases from J, leaving 4 bases between. The CDR3 loop spans 14 amino acids. The CDR3 sequence: CATSDTPGANVLTF. CDR3 coding DNA: TGTGCCACCAGTGATACGCCTGGGGCCAACGTCCTGACTTTC.

The rearrangement links TRBV27 to TRBJ1-5; TRBD1 aligns across 7 bases. The V gene end was trimmed by 4 bases and the J gene end by 5 bases; junction bases not matched to a gene: 11. The CDR3 sequence is 16 residues long. In germline, CDR1 is MNHEY, CDR2 SMNVEV (reference sequence). The CDR3 spells CASSSLGTVPDQPQHF. CDR3 DNA sequence: TGTGCCAGCAGTTCCCTCGGGACAGTCCCCGATCAGCCCCAGCATTTT.

J is TRBJ1-5 and V is TRBV5-6; possible D gene TRBD1, 6 bases. With 2 bases removed from V and 4 bases from J, the gap between germline ends came to 16 bases. The CDR3 is 16 amino acids. Germline V lookup: CDR1 SGHDT, CDR2 YYEEEE. The CDR3 spells CASSLAGGLGNQPQHF. DNA for the CDR3: TGTGCCAGCAGCTTAGCCGGGGGCCTGGGGAATCAGCCCCAGCATTTT.

CDR3 nucleotides: TGTGCCTGGACGACAGGGCAGGGCAATGAGCAGTTCTTC. Protein product: CAWTTGQGNEQFF. The chain is built from TRBV30 and TRBJ2-1, with 7 bases that match TRBD1. Unmatched junction bases numbered 6, after V lost 4 bases and J lost 6 bases. Germline loops: CDR1 GTSNPN, CDR2 SVGIG (reference sequence). This CDR3 contains 13 residues.

V usage is TRBV20-1 and J usage is TRBJ2-1, with D tentatively TRBD2 (5 bases). In germline, CDR1 is DFQATT, CDR2 SNEGSKA (reference sequence). The ends were cut back, 0 bases at V and 4 bases at J, with 10 bases in the middle. The CDR3 is 14 residues long. The CDR3, as DNA: TGCAGTGCTAGAGAACTAGGCGAATACAATGAGCAGTTCTTC. It yields the protein CSARELGEYNEQFF.

A word on this clonotype: At one end, the junction sequence differs from germline, possibly due to a read error. V gene TRBV30 combines with J gene TRBJ1-5; D gene ambiguous. The CDR3 length is 13 residues. CDR1 GTSNPN and CDR2 SVGIG come from the germline V gene (reference sequence). CDR3 amino acids: CAWDTSSGQPQLF. DNA for the CDR3: TGTGCCTGGGACACCTCCTCAGGTCAGCCCCAGCTTTTT.